These T cell receptor beta chains were read from a single sample in a study of cytomegalovirus exposure and HLA in healthy donors. Some clones are missing from TCRdb's copy, which holds only in-frame ones; the method was immunoSEQ multiplex PCR. The table includes 100,000 to 150,000 clones, 65% to 75% detected once. The sequenced sample was PBMCs. Source of these receptors: a woman aged 45 to 65 in good health and CMV-seropositive. Both conserved end residues are part of each CDR3. The order of the fields is V gene, D gene, J gene, clone size, CDR3 DNA, CDR3 protein. The D gene is left open where the match is weak. Size is omitted from some rows. Given values are once, few, many or a class for expanded clones.

>TRBV4-1|NA|TRBJ2-1|NA
TGCGCCAGCAGCCAGGTTTACAGAGAGCAGTTCTTC
CASSQVYREQFF
>TRBV5-1|TRBD2|TRBJ2-1|NA
TGCGCCAGCAGCCCTGGCGGACTAGCGGGGGGCAATGAGCAGTTCTTC
CASSPGGLAGGNEQFF
>TRBV7-8|TRBD1|TRBJ1-1|NA
TGTGCCAGCAGCTCCAGTACAAACAGGGGTACTGAAGCTTTCTTT
CASSSSTNRGTEAFF
>TRBV7-2|NA|TRBJ2-3|NA
TGTGCCAGCAGCCCAGGGAGCACAGATACGCAGTATTTT
CASSPGSTDTQYF
>TRBV6-5|TRBD1|TRBJ1-1|NA
TGTGCCAGCATAAAGGACAGGGTAGGAACTGAAGCTTTCTTT
CASIKDRVGTEAFF
>TRBV7-2|TRBD1|TRBJ1-1|NA
TGTGCCAGCAGCTCGACAGGGTTTGGCACTGAAGCTTTCTTT
CASSSTGFGTEAFF
>TRBV7-6|TRBD1|TRBJ1-4|few
TGTGCCAGCAGCCTAGGGACAGGAACTTCAACTAATGAAAAACTGTTTTTT
CASSLGTGTSTNEKLFF
>TRBV28|NA|TRBJ2-7|NA
TGTGCCAGCAGTGGCCCGGGGTCCTACGAGCAGTACTTC
CASSGPGSYEQYF
>TRBV6-6|TRBD1|TRBJ1-2|NA
TGTGCCAGCACTTTCACAGGGGATGGCTACACCTTC
CASTFTGDGYTF
>TRBV7-2|NA|TRBJ2-3|NA
TGTGCCAGCAGCTTCCCCACTAGCACCCAAGATACGCAGTATTTT
CASSFPTSTQDTQYF
>TRBV7-8|TRBD1|TRBJ2-2|NA
TGTGCCAGCAGCTTAAATCTCCCGGGACAGGGGTCCGGGGAGCTGTTTTTT
CASSLNLPGQGSGELFF
>TRBV19|TRBD1|TRBJ2-1|NA
TGTGCCAGTACCCCACTCGGACAGGGGTTGTACAATGAGCAGTTCTTC
CASTPLGQGLYNEQFF
>TRBV19|NA|TRBJ1-5|NA
TGTGCCAGTAGTATCGTCAGGGATCAGCCCCAGCATTTT
CASSIVRDQPQHF
>TRBV9|NA|TRBJ1-1|NA
TGTGCCAGCAGCGTAACGGAGGGGCGGGGGACTGAAGCTTTCTTT
CASSVTEGRGTEAFF
>TRBV29-1|NA|TRBJ2-7|NA
TGCAGCGTTGAAGATCAGGGGGGCTACGAGCAGTACTTC
CSVEDQGGYEQYF
>TRBV28|TRBD1|TRBJ1-2|NA
TGTGCCAGCAGAGCCCCTAGGGGGCCAGCTAACTATGGCTACACCTTC
CASRAPRGPANYGYTF
>TRBV11-2|TRBD1|TRBJ1-1|NA
TGTGCCAGCAGCTCCCAGGGGGCCCTGAACACTGAAGCTTTCTTT
CASSSQGALNTEAFF
>TRBV7-2|NA|TRBJ1-5|few
TGTGCCAGCAGCTTAACCCCAGGGGATCAGCCCCAGCATTTT
CASSLTPGDQPQHF
>TRBV15|TRBD1|TRBJ1-1|NA
TGTGCCACCAGCAGGGAACCTGGGGACAGGGGGGCTGAAGCTTTCTTT
CATSREPGDRGAEAFF
>TRBV27|TRBD1|TRBJ1-1|NA
TGTGCCAGCAGTTTAGGGACAGCGACTATGAACACTGAAGCTTTCTTT
CASSLGTATMNTEAFF
>TRBV21-1|NA|TRBJ1-2|NA
TGTGCCAGCAGCACACCGGGACAGGGGGCGGGGGGCTACACCTTC
CASSTPGQGAGGYTF
>TRBV6-1|NA|TRBJ2-1|NA
TGTGCCAGCAGTGTCCGGGGTAGCGCCTACAATGAGCAGTTCTTC
CASSVRGSAYNEQFF
>TRBV15|NA|TRBJ1-3|few
TGTGCCACCAGCAGAGACGGGGTCGGAAACACCATATATTTT
CATSRDGVGNTIYF
>TRBV7-6|NA|TRBJ2-1|NA
TGTGCCAGCAGCTCATCTTACGCGAGGGATGAGCAGTTCTTC
CASSSSYARDEQFF